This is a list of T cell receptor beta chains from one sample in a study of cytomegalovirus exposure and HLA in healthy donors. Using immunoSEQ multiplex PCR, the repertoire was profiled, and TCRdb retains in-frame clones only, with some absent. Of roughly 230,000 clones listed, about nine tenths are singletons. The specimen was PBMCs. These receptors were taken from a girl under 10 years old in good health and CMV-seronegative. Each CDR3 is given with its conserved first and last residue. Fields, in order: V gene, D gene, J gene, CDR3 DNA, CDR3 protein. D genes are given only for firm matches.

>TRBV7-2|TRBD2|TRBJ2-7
TGTGCCAGCAGTTATGGACTAGCGGGAGGAGTATCCTACGAGCAGTACTTC
CASSYGLAGGVSYEQYF
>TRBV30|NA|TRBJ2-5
TGTGCCTGGAGTGTACAGGCAGAGACCCAGTACTTC
CAWSVQAETQYF
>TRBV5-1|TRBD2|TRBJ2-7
TGCGCCAGCAGCACAGGACTAGCGGGAGTGGTTAGCTACGAGCAGTACTTC
CASSTGLAGVVSYEQYF
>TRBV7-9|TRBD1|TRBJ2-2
TGTGCCAGCAGGACGCAGGGGGCGCCCACCGGGGAGCTGTTTTTT
CASRTQGAPTGELFF
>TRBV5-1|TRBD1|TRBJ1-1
TGCGCCAGCAGCTTGGGACAGGGCGATATGAACACTGAAGCTTTCTTT
CASSLGQGDMNTEAFF
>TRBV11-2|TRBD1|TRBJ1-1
TGTGCCAGCAGACTGGACAGGTTATACACTGAAGCTTTCTTT
CASRLDRLYTEAFF
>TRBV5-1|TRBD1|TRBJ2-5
TGCGCCAGCAGCTTGCGGACAGGGAAAGAGACCCAGTACTTC
CASSLRTGKETQYF
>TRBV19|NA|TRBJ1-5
TGTGCCAGTAGGGGCAGGGGTTCGATTCAGCCCCAGCATTTT
CASRGRGSIQPQHF
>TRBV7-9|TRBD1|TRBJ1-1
TGTGCCAGCAGCGCGCGGGACAGGGGAGAAGAGGGAAACACTGAAGCTTTCTTT
CASSARDRGEEGNTEAFF
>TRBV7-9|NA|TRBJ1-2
TGTGCCAGCAGCCCAACAGGGCGCGATGGCTACACCTTC
CASSPTGRDGYTF
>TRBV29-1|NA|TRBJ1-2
TGCAGCGTTATTCTCCCGGGGGACTATGGCTACACCTTC
CSVILPGDYGYTF
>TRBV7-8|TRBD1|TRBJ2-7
TGTGCCAGCAGCTTAGGGGGGGCCGGGACAGGGGGCGCTGAGCAGTACTTC
CASSLGGAGTGGAEQYF
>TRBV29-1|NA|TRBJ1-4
TGCAGCGTTGGCGGGAATGAAAAACTGTTTTTT
CSVGGNEKLFF
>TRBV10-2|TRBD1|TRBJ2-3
TGCGCCAGCAACAAGACAGGGAACACTAGCACAGATACGCAGTATTTT
CASNKTGNTSTDTQYF
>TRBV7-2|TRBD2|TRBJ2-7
TGTGCCAGCAGCTTAGTGGCGAGCGGGAGGGGAGCCTACGAGCAGTACTTC
CASSLVASGRGAYEQYF